This T cell receptor (beta chain) was profiled in a study of CD8+CD57+ T cells in acquired aplastic anemia. At the level of the study: DNA per sorted CD4+ or CD8+ sample ranged about 0.19 to 30 ug, averaging around 3.1 ug. Researchers reported that healthy donors averaged roughly 10 million reads for CD4+ cells. Study-level points and caveats: CD8+ Simpson's diversity did not differ significantly between patients and controls. Patients and controls shared approximately 28 CD8+ CDR3 sequences.

This CDR3 contains 15 residues. Germline CDR1 reads MNHEY; CDR2 reads SVGAGI. J lost 10 bases, V lost 0 bases, and 6 bases had no gene match. This clonotype was observed a few times. Antigen unknown. Genomic DNA served as template for TCR beta VDJ and CDR3 profiling. MiXCR, run by TCRdb on the reads, gives a single entry per CDR3 protein. The sample includes around 230,000 distinct CDR3 sequences, under 65% of them seen just once. The origin of this receptor is a human donor in good health. This chain joins TRBV6-5 and TRBJ2-1, with 10 bases identical to TRBD1. The material sequenced was sorted CD4+, CD8+, or CD8+CD57+ T cells (not recorded which) from PBMCs. The CDR3 nucleotides read TGTGCCAGCAGTTACTCGCCGGACAGGGGGGGGGAGCAGTTCTTC. Encoded protein: CASSYSPDRGGEQFF.